Listed here are 15 T cell receptor beta chains from one sample, sequenced in a study of shared clonotypes between healthy human individuals. The table came from immunoSEQ multiplex PCR; TCRdb's copy has only in-frame clones and leaves some out. The data show hundreds of thousands of clones, 95% to 97% seen once. Sequencing input: naive CD4+ T cells sorted from blood. The subset denotes: CD45RA+ positively selected. The receptors were sampled from a woman aged 25 to 39 in good health.

This chain connects TRBV2 to TRBJ2-2, with D uncertain. Looked up from germline, CDR1 is SNHLY and CDR2 is FYNNEI. Trimming pared 4 bases from V and 0 bases from J, leaving 9 bases between. The CDR3 totals 15 residues. The chain's CDR3 is CASSGVLSNTGELFF. CDR3 DNA sequence: TGTGCCAGCAGTGGTGTCCTATCGAACACCGGGGAGCTGTTTTTT. Variable domain in full (rest from reference TRBV2 and TRBJ2-2): EPEVTQTPSHQVTQMGQEVILRCVPISNHLYFYWYRQILGQKVEFLVSFYNNEISEKSEIFDDQFSVERPDGSNFTLKIRSTKLEDSAMYFCASSGVLSNTGELFFGEGSRLTVL.

The genes are TRBV27 and TRBJ1-4; possible D gene TRBD1, 6 bases. Trimming cost V 5 bases and J 8 bases, with 15 bases left between them. Germline values: CDR1 MNHEY, CDR2 SMNVEV (reference sequence). This CDR3 comprises 14 residues. The DNA for the CDR3 is TGTGCCAGCAGTCTTGGGGGCAACAGAGAAAAACTGTTTTTT. Translation: CASSLGGNREKLFF.

The chain employs TRBV6-5 and TRBJ2-5; D might be TRBD1 (6 bases). Germline CDR1 and CDR2: MNHEY and SVGAGI. This CDR3 has 11 residues. V was trimmed by 5 bases and J by 13 bases, leaving 14 bases between them. CDR3 region: CASSQNRVWYF. The CDR3 DNA sequence: TGTGCCAGCAGTCAGAACAGGGTGTGGTACTTC.

This clone was observed a single time. V and J are TRBV6-1 and TRBJ2-7; 12 bases are shared with TRBD2. V trimming: 10 bases; J trimming: 7 bases; junction bases outside the gene matches: 8. CDR3 size: 13 residues. Germline V gives CDR1 MNHNS, CDR2 SASEGT. CDR3 loop: CATRLAGVLEQYF. The CDR3 region has the DNA TGTGCCACCAGACTAGCGGGAGTCCTAGAGCAGTACTTC.

The J gene is TRBJ1-1, the V gene TRBV19, with a tentative D call TRBD1 (5 bases). The V end was cut by 4 bases, the J end by 12 bases, with 18 bases between. From germline, CDR1 is LNHDA and CDR2 SQIVND (reference sequence). The CDR3 consists of 13 residues. Here the CDR3 reads CASSSGAPRFSFF. CDR3 coding DNA: TGTGCCAGTAGTAGCGGGGCCCCCCGGTTCTCTTTCTTT. Drawing the rest from reference TRBV19 and TRBJ1-1, the complete variable domain is DGGITQSPKYLFRKEGQNVTLSCEQNLNHDAMYWYRQDPGQGLRLIYYSQIVNDFQKGDIAEGYSVSREKKESFPLTVTSAQKNPTAFYLCASSSGAPRFSFFGQGTRLTVV.

The chain joins TRBV4-3 to TRBJ1-1; 8 nucleotides line up with TRBD1. The junction had 7 bases not matched to a gene; V was cut back by 3 bases and J by 4 bases. The germline V gene encodes CDR1 LGHNA and CDR2 YSLEER. The CDR3 has 15 amino acids. For the CDR3, the DNA is TGCGCCAGCAGCCACCCGCAGGGGGCAAGCACTGAAGCTTTCTTT. Translating gives CASSHPQGASTEAFF.

This chain connects TRBV11-3 to TRBJ2-2; no clear D. Germline CDR1 is SGHNT and CDR2 is YENEEA. The CDR3 is 12 amino acids. Between the trimmed V and J ends, which lost 4 bases and 7 bases, there was a span of 7 bases. The CDR3 DNA is TGTGCCAGCAGCTCGTCAAGCGGGGAGCTGTTTTTT. Translation gives CASSSSSGELFF.

The rearrangement uses TRBV6-5 and TRBJ2-7; 10 bases line up with TRBD1. Germline lookup yields CDR1 MNHEY and CDR2 SVGAGI. J gave up 5 bases and V 0 bases, and 7 bases lay outside the gene matches. The CDR3 is made up of 16 amino acids. CDR3 protein: CASSYSDRGGRNEQYF. CDR3 coding DNA: TGTGCCAGCAGTTACTCGGACAGGGGGGGTAGAAACGAGCAGTACTTC.

This chain connects TRBV7-4 to TRBJ2-2; D not resolved. CDR1 and CDR2 from the germline V gene are SGHVT and SQSDAQ. The CDR3 spans 12 residues. Trimming took off 2 bases at V and 6 bases at J, with 4 bases between the two ends. The CDR3 here is CASSLPPGELFF. The CDR3 coding sequence is TGTGCCAGCAGCTTACCCCCCGGGGAGCTGTTTTTT.

The chain uses TRBV20-1 and TRBJ2-1; 10 bases are shared with TRBD2. Per the germline V gene, CDR1 is DFQATT and CDR2 is SNEGSKA (reference sequence). V dropped 6 bases and J dropped 15; count of bases not matched to a gene: 8. This CDR3 has 11 residues. As DNA, the CDR3 is TGCAGTGCCACTAGCGGGATTCTTGGGTTCTTC. It encodes CSATSGILGFF.

The J gene is TRBJ1-1, the V gene TRBV18; D is perhaps TRBD1 (5 bases). The CDR3 spans 15 residues. Trimming shortened V by 5 bases and J by 1 base, and 14 bases separated the two germline ends. Germline lookup yields CDR1 KGHSH and CDR2 LQKENI. For the CDR3, the DNA is TGTGCCAGCTCATTACAAGGTGGGGCGAACACTGAAGCTTTCTTT. This sequence encodes CASSLQGGANTEAFF.

The count of this clone is one. V is TRBV29-1 and J is TRBJ2-5, with D perhaps matching TRBD2 (5 bases). Germline V CDR1 and CDR2: SQVTM, ANQGSEA. CDR3 length equals 12 residues. The V gene lost 4 bases and the J gene lost 2 bases, with 8 bases spanning the gap. The CDR3, as DNA: TGCAGCGTTGTGGGAGTTCAAGAGACCCAGTACTTC. This codes for CSVVGVQETQYF.

The rearrangement links TRBV19 to TRBJ1-5; no reliable D call. The CDR3 is made up of 15 amino acids. V was pared by 3 bases and J by 5 bases, with 14 bases between. Germline CDR1 is LNHDA and CDR2 is SQIVND (reference sequence). CDR3 nucleotide sequence: TGTGCCAGTAGTATCATCGGTTGGAAGGATCAGCCCCAGCATTTT. Protein: CASSIIGWKDQPQHF.

For this clone: The junction shows a germline mismatch at one end, possibly a read error. The chain employs TRBV28 and TRBJ1-5, with 9 bases lining up with TRBD1. Germline CDR1 and CDR2: MDHEN and SYDVKM. CDR3 size: 14 residues. The DNA of the CDR3 is TGTGCCAGCAGTTCCGGACAGGGGAATCAGTCCCAGCATTTT. It encodes CASSSGQGNQSQHF.

Here the CDR3 reads CASGPLSNTGELFF. CDR3 DNA: TGTGCCAGCGGTCCACTCTCGAACACCGGGGAGCTGTTTTTT. The chain joins TRBV5-4 to TRBJ2-2; D is ambiguous. Germline V gene lookup returns CDR1 SGHNT and CDR2 YYREEE (reference sequence). Trimming shortened V by 7 bases and J by 0 bases, and 10 bases separated the two germline ends. The CDR3 is 14 amino acids.